This entry describes one T cell receptor (beta chain). CDR3 length: 16 residues. Germline V gives CDR1 PRHDT, CDR2 FYEKMQ (reference sequence). Trimming at V came to 4 bases and at J to 10 bases, leaving 13 bases not matched to a gene. Genomic DNA of every subset was divided equally among multiple immunoSEQ plates. Using immunoSEQ multiplex PCR, the repertoire was profiled, and TCRdb retains in-frame clones only, with some absent. Here the sample spans about 2 million clones, about 95% being singletons. CD45RO-negative cells were positively selected for CCR7, leaving out terminally differentiated effector memory CD45RA+ cells. This record belongs to a study of shared clonotypes between healthy human individuals.

Sequences were obtained from naive CD8+ T cells sorted from blood. This receptor was identified in a man aged 18 to 30 in good health. This chain connects TRBV13 to TRBJ2-1, with 10 bases lining up with TRBD1. CDR3 coding DNA: TGTGCCAGCAGCTCCCTAGGCACCGGGACAGGGGACGAGCAGTTCTTC. Protein: CASSSLGTGTGDEQFF.